Included here is one T cell receptor (beta chain) sequence, with context. The trim removed 1 base at V and 9 bases at J, leaving 7 bases unmatched. Germline loops: CDR1 LNHNV, CDR2 YYDKDF (reference sequence). The CDR3 contains 16 residues. The sample belongs to a study of blood T cell repertoires in COVID-19. Whole-study context: Samples taken during acute and convalescent COVID-19 were collected in the United States, Italy and Spain. T cells, B-cell-depleted T cells, or PBMCs supplied cDNA or gDNA.

Study processing details: Nucleated cell number was recorded as an estimate derived from reference gene primer amplification. Method: immunoSEQ multiplex PCR; TCRdb's copy keeps in-frame clones and lacks some. V and J calls and clone size follow that table, whereas D and trimming were derived from the DNA. The table includes around 100,000 clones, under 75% detected once. The receptor was derived from an older man with acute or convalescent COVID-19. The chain recombines TRBV15 with TRBJ2-1; 12 nucleotides align to TRBD2. The sequenced sample consisted of peripheral blood. Here the CDR3 DNA reads TGTGCCACCAGCAGAGGACTAGCGGGAGTATTGAGTGAGCAGTTCTTC. Translating it yields CATSRGLAGVLSEQFF. Combining the CDR3 with reference TRBV15 and TRBJ2-1 gives the whole variable domain DAMVIQNPRYQVTQFGKPVTLSCSQTLNHNVMYWYQQKSSQAPKLLFHYYDKDFNNEADTPDNFQSRRPNTSFCFLDIRSPGLGDTAMYLCATSRGLAGVLSEQFFGPGTRLTVL.